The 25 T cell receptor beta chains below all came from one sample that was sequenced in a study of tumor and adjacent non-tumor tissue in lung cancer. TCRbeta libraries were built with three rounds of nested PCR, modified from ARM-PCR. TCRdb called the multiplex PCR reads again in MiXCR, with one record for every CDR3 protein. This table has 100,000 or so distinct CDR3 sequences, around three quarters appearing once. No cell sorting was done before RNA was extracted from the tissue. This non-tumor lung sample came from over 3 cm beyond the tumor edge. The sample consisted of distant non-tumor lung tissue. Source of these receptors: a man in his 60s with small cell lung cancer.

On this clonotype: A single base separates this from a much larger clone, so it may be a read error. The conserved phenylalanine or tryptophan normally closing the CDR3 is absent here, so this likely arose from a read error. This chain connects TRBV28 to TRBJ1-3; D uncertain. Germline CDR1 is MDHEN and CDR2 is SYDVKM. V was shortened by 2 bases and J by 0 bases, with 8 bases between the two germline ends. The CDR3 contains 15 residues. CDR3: CASSLSSDSGNTIYL. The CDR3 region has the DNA TGTGCCAGCAGTTTAAGCTCCGACTCTGGAAACACCATATATCTT.

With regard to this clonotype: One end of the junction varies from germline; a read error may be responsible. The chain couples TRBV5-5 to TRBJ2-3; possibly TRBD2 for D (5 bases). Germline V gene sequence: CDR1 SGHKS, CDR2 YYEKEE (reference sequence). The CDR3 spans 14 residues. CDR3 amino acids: CASCLSAGTDTQYF. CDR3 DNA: TGTGCCAGCTGCTTGTCGGCGGGCACAGATACTCAGTATTTT.

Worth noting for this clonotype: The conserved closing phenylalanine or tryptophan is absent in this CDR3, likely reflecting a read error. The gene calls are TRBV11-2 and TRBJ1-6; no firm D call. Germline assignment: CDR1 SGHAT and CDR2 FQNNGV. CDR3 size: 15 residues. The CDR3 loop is CANSLEGPEYSPLHL. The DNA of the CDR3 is TGTGCCAACAGCTTAGAAGGGCCCGAATATTCACCCCTCCACTTA.

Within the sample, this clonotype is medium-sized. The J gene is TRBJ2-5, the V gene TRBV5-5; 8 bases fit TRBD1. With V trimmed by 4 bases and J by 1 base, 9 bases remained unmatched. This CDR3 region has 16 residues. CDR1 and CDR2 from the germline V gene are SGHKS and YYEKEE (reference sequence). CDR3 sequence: CASSLGQGPSQETQYF. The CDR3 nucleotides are TGTGCCAGCAGCCTCGGACAGGGACCTTCCCAAGAGACCCAGTACTTC.

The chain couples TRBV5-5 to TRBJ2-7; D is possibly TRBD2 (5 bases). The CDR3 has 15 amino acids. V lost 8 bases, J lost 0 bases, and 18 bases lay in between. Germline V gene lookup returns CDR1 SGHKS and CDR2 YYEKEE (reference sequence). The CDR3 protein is CASTWRVWSSYEQYF. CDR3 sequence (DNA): TGTGCCAGTACCTGGCGGGTGTGGTCCTCCTACGAGCAGTACTTC.

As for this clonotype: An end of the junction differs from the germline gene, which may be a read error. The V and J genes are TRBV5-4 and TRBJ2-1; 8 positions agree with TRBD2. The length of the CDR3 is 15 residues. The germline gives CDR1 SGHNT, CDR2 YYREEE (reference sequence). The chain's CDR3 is CAISLPALADNEHFF. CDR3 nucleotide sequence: TGTGCCATCAGCTTGCCTGCACTAGCGGACAATGAGCACTTCTTC.

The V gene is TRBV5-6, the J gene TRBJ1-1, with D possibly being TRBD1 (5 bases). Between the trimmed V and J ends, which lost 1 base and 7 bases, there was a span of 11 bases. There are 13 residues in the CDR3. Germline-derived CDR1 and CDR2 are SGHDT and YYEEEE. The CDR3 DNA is TGTGCCAGCAGCTTGCTTCAGGGCAGTGAAGCTTTCTTT. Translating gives CASSLLQGSEAFF.

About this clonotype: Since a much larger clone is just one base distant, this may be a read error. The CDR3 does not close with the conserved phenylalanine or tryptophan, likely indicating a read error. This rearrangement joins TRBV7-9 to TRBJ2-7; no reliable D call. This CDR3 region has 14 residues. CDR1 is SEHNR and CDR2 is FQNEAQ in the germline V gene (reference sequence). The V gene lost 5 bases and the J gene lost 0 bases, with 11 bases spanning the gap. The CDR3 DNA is TGTGCCAGCAGCCTCCTGTCGAACTCCTACGAGCAGTACTTA. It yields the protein CASSLLSNSYEQYL.

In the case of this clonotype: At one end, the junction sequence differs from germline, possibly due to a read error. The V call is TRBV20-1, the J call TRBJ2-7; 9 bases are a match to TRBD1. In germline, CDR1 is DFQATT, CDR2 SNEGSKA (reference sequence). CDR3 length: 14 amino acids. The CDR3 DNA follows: TGCGGTGCCCAGGCTACAGGGGGCAGGAACGAGCAGTATTTC. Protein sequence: CGAQATGGRNEQYF.

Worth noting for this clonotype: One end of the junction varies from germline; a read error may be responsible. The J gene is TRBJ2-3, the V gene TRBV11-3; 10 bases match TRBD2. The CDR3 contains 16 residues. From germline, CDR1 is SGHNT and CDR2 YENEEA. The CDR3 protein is CASNNSGRLSTDTQYF. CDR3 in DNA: TGTGCCAGCAACAATAGCGGGAGGCTTAGCACTGATACGCAGTATTTT.

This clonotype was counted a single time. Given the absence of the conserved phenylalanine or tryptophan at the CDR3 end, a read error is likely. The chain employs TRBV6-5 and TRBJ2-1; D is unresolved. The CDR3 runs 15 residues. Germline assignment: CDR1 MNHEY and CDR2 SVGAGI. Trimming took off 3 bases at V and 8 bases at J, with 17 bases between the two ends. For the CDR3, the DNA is TGTGCCAGCAGTTATAAGAGGCTGAAAGGCGATGAGCAGTTCATC. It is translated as CASSYKRLKGDEQFI.

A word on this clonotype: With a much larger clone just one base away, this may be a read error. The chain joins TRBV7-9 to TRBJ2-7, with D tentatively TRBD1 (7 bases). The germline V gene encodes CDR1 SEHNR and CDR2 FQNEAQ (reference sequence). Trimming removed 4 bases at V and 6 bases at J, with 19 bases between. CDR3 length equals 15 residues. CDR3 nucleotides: TGTGCCAGCAGCTGTGGAGGGGGCACTGCGGGCGAGCAGTACTTC. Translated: CASSCGGGTAGEQYF.

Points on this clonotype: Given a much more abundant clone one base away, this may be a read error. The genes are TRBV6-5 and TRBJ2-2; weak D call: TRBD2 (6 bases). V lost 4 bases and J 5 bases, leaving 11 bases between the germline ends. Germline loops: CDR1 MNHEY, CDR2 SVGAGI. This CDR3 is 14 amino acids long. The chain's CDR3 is CASSSGRGTGELFF. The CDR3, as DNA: TGTGCCAGCAGTTCGGGACGGGGGACCGGGGAGCTGTTTTTT.

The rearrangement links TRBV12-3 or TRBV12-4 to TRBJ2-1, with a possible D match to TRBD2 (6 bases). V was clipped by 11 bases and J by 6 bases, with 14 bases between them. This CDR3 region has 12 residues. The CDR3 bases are TGTGCCGTCATGCGGGGCTTCAATGAGCAGTTCTTC. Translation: CAVMRGFNEQFF.

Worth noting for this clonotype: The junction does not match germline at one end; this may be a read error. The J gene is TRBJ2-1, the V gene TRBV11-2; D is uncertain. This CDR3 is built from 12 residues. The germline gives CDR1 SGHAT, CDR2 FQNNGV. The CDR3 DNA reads TGTGCCGGCAGCTTAGTGTTCCCCCTCATAGTCTTC. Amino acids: CAGSLVFPLIVF. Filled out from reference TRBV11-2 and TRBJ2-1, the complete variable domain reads EAGVAQSPRYKIIEKRQSVAFWCNPISGHATLYWYQQILGQGPKLLIQFQNNGVVDDSQLPKDRFSAERLKGVDSTLKIQPAKLEDSAVYLCAGSLVFPLIVFGPGTRLTVL.

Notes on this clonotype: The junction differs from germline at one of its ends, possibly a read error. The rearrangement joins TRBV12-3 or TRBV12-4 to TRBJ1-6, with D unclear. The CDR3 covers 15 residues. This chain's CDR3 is CACSLGNSRVSPLHF. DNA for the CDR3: TGTGCCTGCAGTTTAGGGAATTCGAGGGTTTCACCCCTCCACTTT.

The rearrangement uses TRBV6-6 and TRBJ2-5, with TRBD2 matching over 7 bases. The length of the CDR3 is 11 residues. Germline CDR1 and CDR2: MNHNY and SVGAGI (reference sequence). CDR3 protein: CTSTPGGTQYF. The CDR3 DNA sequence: TGTACTAGCACACCGGGGGGAACCCAGTACTTC.

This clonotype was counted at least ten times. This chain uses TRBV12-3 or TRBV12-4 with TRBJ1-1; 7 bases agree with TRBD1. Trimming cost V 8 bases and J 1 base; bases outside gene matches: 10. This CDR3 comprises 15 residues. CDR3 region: CASSRGDRWNTEAFF. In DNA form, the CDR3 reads TGTGCCAGCTCCCGCGGGGACAGATGGAACACTGAAGCTTTCTTT.

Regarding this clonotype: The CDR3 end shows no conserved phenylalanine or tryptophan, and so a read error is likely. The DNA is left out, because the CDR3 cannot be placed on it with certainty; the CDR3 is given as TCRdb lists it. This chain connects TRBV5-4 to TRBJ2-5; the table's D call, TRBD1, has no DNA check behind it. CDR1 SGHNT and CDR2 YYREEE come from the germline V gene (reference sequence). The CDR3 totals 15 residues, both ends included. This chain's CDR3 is CASSQQGVGQETLYI.

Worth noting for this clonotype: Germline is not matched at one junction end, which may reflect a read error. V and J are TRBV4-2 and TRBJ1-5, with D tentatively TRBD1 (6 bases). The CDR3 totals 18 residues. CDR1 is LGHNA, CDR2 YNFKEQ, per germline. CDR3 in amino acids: CASSRGGFSSISSQPQHF. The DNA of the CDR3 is TGTGCCAGCAGCCGAGGGGGTTTTAGCAGTATTAGCAGTCAGCCCCAGCATTTT.

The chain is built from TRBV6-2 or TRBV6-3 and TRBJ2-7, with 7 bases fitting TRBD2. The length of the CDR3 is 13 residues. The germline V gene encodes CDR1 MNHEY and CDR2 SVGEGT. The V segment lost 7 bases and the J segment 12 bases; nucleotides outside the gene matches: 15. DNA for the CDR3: TGTGCCAGCAACGGCGGGAGTTCATACGAACGGTACTTC. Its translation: CASNGGSSYERYF.

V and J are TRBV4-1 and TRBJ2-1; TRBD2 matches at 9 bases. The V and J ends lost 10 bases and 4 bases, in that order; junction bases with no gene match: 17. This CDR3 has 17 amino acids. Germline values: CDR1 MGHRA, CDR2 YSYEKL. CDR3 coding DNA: TGCGCCACCAACCAGCCAGTAGCGGGGGCATCTTACAATGAGCAGTTCTTC. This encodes CATNQPVAGASYNEQFF.

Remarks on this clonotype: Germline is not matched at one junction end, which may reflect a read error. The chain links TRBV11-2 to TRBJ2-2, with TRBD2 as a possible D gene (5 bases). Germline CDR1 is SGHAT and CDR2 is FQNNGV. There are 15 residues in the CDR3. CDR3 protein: CASSLVWTNTGKLFF. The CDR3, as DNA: TGTGCCAGCAGCTTAGTGTGGACGAACACCGGGAAGCTGTTTTTT. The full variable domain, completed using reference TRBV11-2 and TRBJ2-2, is EAGVAQSPRYKIIEKRQSVAFWCNPISGHATLYWYQQILGQGPKLLIQFQNNGVVDDSQLPKDRFSAERLKGVDSTLKIQPAKLEDSAVYLCASSLVWTNTGKLFFGEGSRLTVL.

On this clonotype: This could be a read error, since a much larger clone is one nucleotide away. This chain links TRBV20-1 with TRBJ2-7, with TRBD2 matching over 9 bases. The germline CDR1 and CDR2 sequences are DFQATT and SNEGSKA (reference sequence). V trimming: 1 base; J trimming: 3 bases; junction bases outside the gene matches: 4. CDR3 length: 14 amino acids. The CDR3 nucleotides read TGCAGTGCTAGAGCAGAACTAGCGGGCTACGAGCAGTACTTC. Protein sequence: CSARAELAGYEQYF.

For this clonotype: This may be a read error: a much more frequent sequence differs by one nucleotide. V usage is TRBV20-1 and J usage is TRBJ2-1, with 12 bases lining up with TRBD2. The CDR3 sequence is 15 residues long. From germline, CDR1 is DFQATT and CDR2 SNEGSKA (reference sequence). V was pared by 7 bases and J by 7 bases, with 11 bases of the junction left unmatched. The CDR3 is CSVWRLAGEGNEQFF. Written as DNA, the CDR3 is TGCAGTGTTTGGCGACTAGCGGGAGAGGGGAATGAGCAGTTCTTC.